This T cell receptor (beta chain) stems from a study of vaccination and CD4 T cells after COVID-19 (dated by TCRdb to between 2021 and 2023). Study-level background: SARS-CoV-2 positivity had been established in the convalescent patients by nasal swab PCR, and mild disease was recorded in roughly 10 of these patients and severe disease in one. For stimulating the cultures, overlapping spike peptide pools were used, derived from SARS-CoV-2 as well as from the common cold coronaviruses HCoV-NL63, HCoV-OC43 and HCoV-229E. Two doses of either the Pfizer-BioNTech BNT162b2 vaccine (n=8) or the Moderna mRNA-1273 vaccine (n=2) were administered to participants. In around nine COVID-19 convalescent patients and a handful of infection-naive healthy vaccine recipients, the spike-specific CD4+ TCR repertoire before mRNA vaccination was compared with the repertoire after mRNA vaccination. In control cultures, a CEFX viral epitope pool was used as positive control, an HIV-1 Nef peptide pool was used as negative control, or no peptide was added. Post-COVID blood samples from convalescent patients were collected a median of roughly 100 days after diagnosis, with a range of about 35 to 180 days. The convalescent cohort comprised six males and four females, including two Hispanic individuals, seven Caucasians, two Asians and one multiracial person. The time from the second vaccine dose to post-vaccine blood sampling had a median of roughly 79 days and ranged from roughly 13 to 241 days. Findings and caveats that apply to the study as a whole: The median number of SARS-CoV-2-reactive clonotypes rose from about 19 after infection to 38 after vaccination, but the change was not significant. Among convalescent patients, a median about 90% of the SARS-CoV-2-reactive clones seen after vaccination appeared only after vaccination, which suggests priming specific to the vaccine. Of the vaccine-specific clones found in convalescent patients, nearly all (304 of 307) were mono-reactive for SARS-CoV-2 spike instead of being cross-reactive with common cold coronaviruses. The study included relatively few convalescent patients and did not analyze early timepoints after natural infection.

Notes on this clonotype: Its antigen remains undetermined. No much larger clone is present one base from it, and per-base qualities are unavailable.

Libraries came from PCR. TCR sequencing of DNA from cultured CD4+ T cells used the Oncomine TCR Beta short-read assay at the Johns Hopkins FTIC core. Genomic DNA was extracted from the cultured CD4+ T cells with the QIAamp micro DNA kit. Oncomine TCR Beta libraries from cultured CD4+ T cells were pooled with unique dual indexes and sequenced on an Illumina iSeq 100. In the source study's methods: Non-productive sequences were filtered out, and CDR3s that did not start with C, did not end with F or W, or were shorter than 7 amino acids were discarded. The MANAFEST web application was used to identify antigen-specific clonotypes by comparing peptide-stimulated wells against reference wells and other culture wells. To be called positive, a clone needed an FDR below 0.05, an odds ratio above 5, and a productive frequency above 0.1% in at least two of three replicate wells. Cross-reactive clonotypes were defined as significantly expanded in both SARS-CoV-2 spike wells and at least one common cold coronavirus spike condition. Using R version 3.6.1, CDR3 homology was evaluated through Levenshtein distances (stringdist) along with unrooted phylogenetic trees (ape). In TCRdb, the public reads were trimmed at Q25 with fastp and aligned with MiXCR, with productive beta chains retained. Rows with a matching CDR3 protein are joined into one entry that keeps the most common DNA and genes. These V and J calls are TCRdb output, not the study's own analysis. The sample table contains about 10,000 distinct CDR3 sequences; only one count was recorded for 70% to 75% of them. Around 8.1% of the sample is in the top ten clones.

The sample's treatment or condition, from its label and the paper: roughly ten-day PBMC culture with coronavirus spike peptide pools or control peptides (ViraFEST assay). The ViraFEST assay was used in the study, in which antigen-specific T cells were expanded with peptide pools and expanded clonotypes were subsequently identified by TCR sequencing. The convalescent patients' positive SARS-CoV-2 PCR tests were from March to December 2020, which was before the Alpha, Beta and Delta variants emerged in the United States. Each well held fewer than 2.5 million PBMCs cultured with approximately 10 ug/ml peptide pools in IMDM containing around 5% human AB serum and around 9 IU/ml IL-2. Half of the culture medium was replaced with fresh IL-2-containing medium on days 3 and 7. Once the cells had been in culture for roughly 11 days, the EasySep CD4+ T cell isolation kit was used to isolate CD4+ T cells by negative selection. Ficoll-Paque Plus gradient centrifugation was used to isolate PBMCs from whole blood, and the isolated PBMCs were then either used fresh or cryopreserved at -140C. In general, triplicate wells were set up for every culture condition.

The sequenced material came from CD4+ T cells from blood, cultured in vitro. The TCR sequence derives from a human donor who had recovered from COVID-19.

The CDR3 is CSVTGRSYNSPLHF. The nucleotides read TGCAGTGTGACAGGGCGCTCCTATAATTCACCCCTCCACTTT. The sequence joins TRBV20-1 to TRBJ1-6, with 7 central nucleotides matching TRBD1. There are 14 amino acids in the CDR3, from cysteine to phenylalanine inclusive. Just CDR3 DNA is preserved here, 42 bases in frame from base 1. The germline V gene (reference sequence) specifies DFQATT as CDR1 and SNEGSKA as CDR2. V loses 7 bases at its end and J loses 0 bases; junction bases beyond the gene matches: 3.